This T cell receptor (beta chain) was sequenced during a study of blood T cell repertoires in COVID-19. Turning to the study itself: Spain, Italy and the United States supplied samples that represented acute and convalescent COVID-19. The cDNA or gDNA used as material had been derived from T cells, B-cell-depleted T cells, or PBMCs.

In the original workflow: From reference gene primer amplification, estimates of nucleated cell counts were derived. Profiled with immunoSEQ multiplex PCR; TCRdb holds only in-frame clones, not every one. The V and J calls and clone size are taken from that table; D and trimming were inferred from the DNA. The sample yields fewer than 300,000 clones, roughly 84% seen once. Germline V gives CDR1 MNHEY, CDR2 SVGAGI. This CDR3 has 15 residues. With 7 bases clipped from V and 4 bases from J, the junction kept 10 bases outside the gene matches. This receptor was identified in a woman younger than 30 with acute or convalescent COVID-19. Sequenced sample: peripheral blood. The V and J genes are TRBV6-5 and TRBJ1-3, with 7 bases that match TRBD1. The DNA for the CDR3 is TGTGCCAGCACCTTAACAGGGGCGGGAGGAAACACCATATATTTT. Translation gives CASTLTGAGGNTIYF.